Presented here are 23 T cell receptor beta chains from one specimen sequenced in a study of control samples from healthy donors and cancer patients. The data were produced by immunoSEQ multiplex PCR, yet TCRdb's version contains in-frame clones alone and is incomplete. Of 110,000 or so clones listed, roughly 90% are singletons. Input material: blood. These receptors were obtained from a man over 45 in good health.

The gene calls are TRBV7-8 and TRBJ1-1; no clear D gene. The ends were cut back, 7 bases at V and 6 bases at J, with 21 bases in the middle. The CDR3 length is 15 residues. Germline-derived CDR1 and CDR2 are SGHVS and FQNEAQ. The CDR3 DNA sequence: TGTGCCAGCATAGAGGATTCGGCACTCCCGGCTGAAGCTTTCTTT. Protein: CASIEDSALPAEAFF.

This chain uses TRBV24-1 with TRBJ2-3, with D perhaps TRBD2 (6 bases). V dropped 3 bases and J dropped 0 bases, with 9 bases sitting between them. Germline CDR1 and CDR2: KGHDR and SFDVKD. The CDR3 length is 15 residues. The CDR3 loop reads CATSDPGLSTDTQYF. The CDR3 DNA is TGTGCCACCAGTGATCCGGGACTTAGCACAGATACGCAGTATTTT.

This clone appeared a few times. The chain links TRBV5-6 to TRBJ2-7, with unresolved D. Trimming left V 0 bases short and J 5 bases short, with 3 bases between. Germline V CDR1 and CDR2: SGHDT, YYEEEE. The CDR3 loop spans 11 amino acids. DNA of the CDR3: TGTGCCAGCAGCTTGGCCCACGAGCAGTACTTC. It yields the protein CASSLAHEQYF. The full variable domain, completed using reference TRBV5-6 and TRBJ2-7, is DAGVTQSPTHLIKTRGQQVTLRCSPKSGHDTVSWYQQALGQGPQFIFQYYEEEERQRGNFPDRFSGHQFPNYSSELNVNALLLGDSALYLCASSLAHEQYFGPGTRLTVT.

The J gene is TRBJ1-2, the V gene TRBV14, with TRBD1 as a possible D gene (5 bases). The CDR3 is 16 residues long. Germline CDR1 and CDR2: SGHDN and FVKESK. Trimming removed 0 bases from V and 1 base from J, with 12 bases in between. This chain's CDR3 is CASSQDRSGGNYGYTF. CDR3 nucleotides: TGTGCCAGCAGCCAAGATAGATCCGGGGGTAACTATGGCTACACCTTC.

The chain recombines TRBV5-4 with TRBJ1-1; 8 nucleotides align to TRBD1. Losses at the gene ends were 5 bases for V and 0 bases for J; bases not matched to a gene: 6. This CDR3 region has 15 residues. CDR1 SGHNT and CDR2 YYREEE come from the germline V gene (reference sequence). DNA for the CDR3: TGTGCCAGCAGTGGGAGGACAGGGCTGAACACTGAAGCTTTCTTT. It translates to CASSGRTGLNTEAFF.

The chain has TRBV7-9 and TRBJ1-1; D gene ambiguous. Between the trimmed V and J ends, which lost 5 bases and 4 bases, there was a span of 11 bases. The CDR3 has 13 residues. The germline V gene encodes CDR1 SEHNR and CDR2 FQNEAQ (reference sequence). The CDR3 sequence: CASSPLDRTEAFF. CDR3 in DNA: TGTGCCAGCAGCCCCTTGGACCGCACTGAAGCTTTCTTT.

V and J are TRBV27 and TRBJ1-5, with D perhaps matching TRBD1 (5 bases). CDR1 MNHEY and CDR2 SMNVEV come from the germline V gene (reference sequence). Trimming left V 6 bases short and J 7 bases short, with 22 bases between. This CDR3 contains 16 residues. In nucleotides, the CDR3 is TGTGCCAGCAGCTCCAGGATGAGGACAAACAAACAGCCCCAGCATTTT. This translates into CASSSRMRTNKQPQHF.

The chain uses TRBV5-1 and TRBJ2-3, with D perhaps matching TRBD1 or TRBD2 (5 bases each). The CDR3 contains 15 residues. The V and J ends lost 0 bases and 2 bases respectively, with 10 bases between them. CDR1 and CDR2 from the germline V gene are SGHRS and YFSETQ. The CDR3 DNA sequence: TGCGCCAGCAGCTTGGCTCGGGACCCCACAGATACGCAGTATTTT. Protein product: CASSLARDPTDTQYF.

This clone showed up just once. The chain uses TRBV5-1 and TRBJ1-1; maybe TRBD1 (5 bases). Germline V gives CDR1 SGHRS, CDR2 YFSETQ. The length of the CDR3 is 12 residues. V dropped 5 bases and J dropped 3 bases, with 8 bases sitting between them. The CDR3 DNA sequence: TGCGCCAGCAGGTGGGGGGACACTGAAGCTTTCTTT. Its protein is CASRWGDTEAFF.

The chain has TRBV11-2 and TRBJ2-7; 9 nucleotides match TRBD1. CDR3 length equals 16 residues. Germline V lookup: CDR1 SGHAT, CDR2 FQNNGV. J was trimmed by 5 bases and V by 4 bases; bases with no gene match: 12. The CDR3 protein is CASSSHPGTGFHEQYF. In nucleotides, the CDR3 is TGTGCCAGCAGCTCCCACCCGGGGACAGGGTTCCACGAGCAGTACTTC. The entire variable domain, with the rest obtained from reference TRBV11-2 and TRBJ2-7, is as follows: EAGVAQSPRYKIIEKRQSVAFWCNPISGHATLYWYQQILGQGPKLLIQFQNNGVVDDSQLPKDRFSAERLKGVDSTLKIQPAKLEDSAVYLCASSSHPGTGFHEQYFGPGTRLTVT.

CDR3 sequence: CASSLDGGVSEKLFF. In DNA, the CDR3 is TGCGCCAGCAGCTTGGACGGGGGTGTGAGTGAAAAACTGTTTTTT. V usage is TRBV5-1 and J usage is TRBJ1-4; TRBD1 is a possible D gene (5 bases). Germline CDR1 reads SGHRS; CDR2 reads YFSETQ. The CDR3 has 15 residues. V lost 0 bases and J 7 bases, leaving 13 bases between the germline ends.

This chain uses TRBV2 with TRBJ1-1, with D possibly TRBD1 on 6 matching bases. V shed 6 bases and J shed 6 bases, with 11 bases lying between them. CDR1 is SNHLY, CDR2 FYNNEI, per germline. The CDR3 runs to 12 residues. DNA of the CDR3: TGTGCCAGCAGGGGGGGGCTGGCTGAAGCTTTCTTT. Its translation: CASRGGLAEAFF.

This rearrangement joins TRBV5-1 to TRBJ2-1; 8 nucleotides line up with TRBD1. CDR3 length equals 16 residues. Germline V gene lookup returns CDR1 SGHRS and CDR2 YFSETQ. V was pared by 3 bases and J by 8 bases, with 13 bases of the junction left unmatched. The CDR3, as DNA: TGCGCCAGCAGCTCCGGTGGACAGGGTTACTTGGATGAGCAGTTCTTC. This encodes CASSSGGQGYLDEQFF. The whole variable domain, filled in from reference TRBV5-1 and TRBJ2-1, reads KAGVTQTPRYLIKTRGQQVTLSCSPISGHRSVSWYQQTPGQGLQFLFEYFSETQRNKGNFPGRFSGRQFSNSRSEMNVSTLELGDSALYLCASSSGGQGYLDEQFFGPGTRLTVL.

The rearrangement joins TRBV10-3 to TRBJ1-1; D is perhaps TRBD1 (6 bases). Trimming removed 10 bases at V and 0 bases at J, with 18 bases between. CDR1 and CDR2 from the germline V gene are ENHRY and SYGVKD. The CDR3 runs 15 residues. The CDR3 nucleotides read TGTGCCACGCTGGACTGGGACACGTTGAACACTGAAGCTTTCTTT. Its translation: CATLDWDTLNTEAFF.

The rearrangement joins TRBV7-9 to TRBJ1-6; weak D call: TRBD1 (5 bases). With 1 base removed from V and 7 bases from J, the gap between germline ends came to 11 bases. This CDR3 region has 15 residues. The germline gives CDR1 SEHNR, CDR2 FQNEAQ (reference sequence). The CDR3, as DNA: TGTGCCAGCAGCTTAGGATACGGGACCAATTCACCCCTCCACTTT. Protein: CASSLGYGTNSPLHF.

This clone was seen a single time. The V and J genes are TRBV29-1 and TRBJ1-5; D ambiguous. Trimming removed 4 bases at V and 1 base at J, with 17 bases between. Germline V gene data show CDR1 as SQVTM and CDR2 as ANQGSEA. The CDR3 has 16 residues. For the CDR3, the DNA is TGCAGCGTTGGGATTGACCCCTCGCAAAGCAATCAGCCCCAGCATTTT. It codes for CSVGIDPSQSNQPQHF.

Only a few counts were recorded for this clone. The chain couples TRBV15 to TRBJ2-3, with 11 bases identical to TRBD1. Germline V lookup: CDR1 LNHNV, CDR2 YYDKDF (reference sequence). J lost 4 bases, V lost 0 bases, and 3 bases had no gene match. CDR3 length equals 16 residues. As DNA, the CDR3 is TGTGCCACCAGCAGAGATCCGGGACAGGGGGCAGATACGCAGTATTTT. Translating it yields CATSRDPGQGADTQYF.

The chain has TRBV4-1 and TRBJ1-2; D uncertain. The CDR3 extends over 16 amino acids. V was cut by 3 bases and J by 8 bases, with 22 bases left in between. The germline V gene encodes CDR1 MGHRA and CDR2 YSYEKL. The CDR3: CASSQGSIGRIDGYTF. The CDR3 nucleotides are TGCGCCAGCAGCCAGGGAAGTATAGGGAGGATCGACGGCTACACCTTC.

This chain joins TRBV2 and TRBJ2-7, with 12 bases fitting TRBD2. Germline lookup yields CDR1 SNHLY and CDR2 FYNNEI. The CDR3 length is 16 residues. The J segment lost 0 bases and the V segment lost 5 bases, leaving 5 bases of the junction unmatched. The CDR3 spells CASSPLAGGLSYEQYF. The CDR3 coding sequence is TGTGCCAGCAGTCCACTAGCGGGGGGCCTCTCCTACGAGCAGTACTTC.

The chain employs TRBV5-4 and TRBJ2-5, with D perhaps matching TRBD1 (6 bases). The germline V gene encodes CDR1 SGHNT and CDR2 YYREEE (reference sequence). The CDR3 loop spans 15 amino acids. Deletions cut 2 bases from V and 5 bases from J, with 16 bases between. The CDR3 coding sequence is TGTGCCAGCAGCTTACTTGGGGGCCGCGAGGAGACCCAGTACTTC. Protein product: CASSLLGGREETQYF. Supplemented by reference TRBV5-4 and TRBJ2-5, the full variable domain reads ETGVTQSPTHLIKTRGQQVTLRCSSQSGHNTVSWYQQALGQGPQFIFQYYREEENGRGNFPPRFSGLQFPNYSSELNVNALELDDSALYLCASSLLGGREETQYFGPGTRLLVL.

This clone occurred a few times. V gene TRBV6-6 combines with J gene TRBJ1-5; 8 bases are a match to TRBD1. This CDR3 is built from 15 residues. The germline gives CDR1 MNHNY, CDR2 SVGAGI (reference sequence). Germline trimming cut 5 bases from V and 5 bases from J; bases unmatched to any gene: 8. CDR3 sequence: CASSVRDRLYQPQHF. The CDR3 nucleotides are TGTGCCAGCAGTGTCCGGGACAGGCTATATCAGCCCCAGCATTTT.

CDR3 region: CASSPQGAHTEAFF. DNA for the CDR3: TGTGCCAGCAGCCCTCAGGGGGCTCACACTGAAGCTTTCTTT. The rearrangement uses TRBV7-2 and TRBJ1-1; the match to TRBD1 covers 8 bases. CDR3 size: 14 residues. Losses at the gene ends were 5 bases for V and 3 bases for J; bases not matched to a gene: 5. Germline CDR1 and CDR2: SGHTA and FQGNSA. Together with reference TRBV7-2 and TRBJ1-1, the CDR3 gives the full variable domain: GAGVSQSPSNKVTEKGKDVELRCDPISGHTALYWYRQSLGQGLEFLIYFQGNSAPDKSGLPSDRFSAERTGGSVSTLTIQRTQQEDSAVYLCASSPQGAHTEAFFGQGTRLTVV.

J is TRBJ1-5 and V is TRBV30; TRBD1 is a possible D gene (5 bases). The CDR3 sequence is 16 residues long. The V gene lost 2 bases and the J gene lost 0 bases, with 14 bases spanning the gap. Germline loops: CDR1 GTSNPN, CDR2 SVGIG (reference sequence). CDR3 region: CAWSSVQALSNQPQHF. CDR3 nucleotide sequence: TGTGCCTGGAGTAGTGTACAGGCCCTTAGCAATCAGCCCCAGCATTTT.